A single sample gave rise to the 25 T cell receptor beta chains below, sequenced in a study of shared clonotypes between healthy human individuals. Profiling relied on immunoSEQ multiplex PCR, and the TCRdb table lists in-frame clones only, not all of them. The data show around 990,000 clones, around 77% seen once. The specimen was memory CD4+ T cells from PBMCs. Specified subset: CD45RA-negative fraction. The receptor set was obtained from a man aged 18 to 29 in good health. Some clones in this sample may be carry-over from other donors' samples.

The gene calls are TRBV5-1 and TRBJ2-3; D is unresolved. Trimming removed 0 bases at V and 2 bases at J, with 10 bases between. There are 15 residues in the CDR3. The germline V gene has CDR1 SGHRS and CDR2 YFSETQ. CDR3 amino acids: CASSLGARDTDTQYF. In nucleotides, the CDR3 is TGCGCCAGCAGCTTGGGGGCTAGGGACACAGATACGCAGTATTTT.

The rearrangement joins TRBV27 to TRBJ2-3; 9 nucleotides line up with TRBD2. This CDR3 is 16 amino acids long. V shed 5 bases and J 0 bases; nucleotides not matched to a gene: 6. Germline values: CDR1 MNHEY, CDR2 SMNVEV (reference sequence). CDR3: CASSHLAGTSTDTQYF. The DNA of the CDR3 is TGTGCCAGCAGTCACCTAGCGGGGACTAGCACAGATACGCAGTATTTT.

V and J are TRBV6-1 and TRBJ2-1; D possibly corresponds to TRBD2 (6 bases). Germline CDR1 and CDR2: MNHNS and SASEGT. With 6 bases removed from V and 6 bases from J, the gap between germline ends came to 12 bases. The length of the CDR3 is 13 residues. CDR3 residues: CASSSGLLNEQFF. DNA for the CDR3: TGTGCCAGCAGCTCGGGACTTCTCAATGAGCAGTTCTTC.

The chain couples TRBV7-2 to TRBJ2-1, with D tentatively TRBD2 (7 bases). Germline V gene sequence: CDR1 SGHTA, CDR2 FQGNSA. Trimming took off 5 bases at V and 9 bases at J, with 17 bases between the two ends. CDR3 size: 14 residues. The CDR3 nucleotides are TGTGCCAGCAGCGCCGGGGGGCCTTTAGGTGAGCAGTTCTTC. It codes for CASSAGGPLGEQFF.

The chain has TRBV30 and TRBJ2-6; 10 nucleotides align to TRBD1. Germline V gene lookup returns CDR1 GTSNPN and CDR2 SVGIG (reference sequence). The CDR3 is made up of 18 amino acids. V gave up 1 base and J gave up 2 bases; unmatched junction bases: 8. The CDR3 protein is CAWSDRDRGRTGANVLTF. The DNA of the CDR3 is TGTGCCTGGAGTGACCGGGACAGGGGTAGAACTGGGGCCAACGTCCTGACTTTC.

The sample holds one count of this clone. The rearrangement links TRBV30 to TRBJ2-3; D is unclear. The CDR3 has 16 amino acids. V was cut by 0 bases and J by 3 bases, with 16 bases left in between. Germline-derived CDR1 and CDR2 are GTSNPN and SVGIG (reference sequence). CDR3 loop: CAWSVGPDPTTDTQYF. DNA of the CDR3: TGTGCCTGGAGTGTAGGGCCGGACCCCACAACAGATACGCAGTATTTT.

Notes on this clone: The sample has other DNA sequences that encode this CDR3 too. The DNA for the CDR3 is TGTGCCAGCTCACCAGATTACGAGCAGTACTTC. Translated: CASSPDYEQYF. The gene calls are TRBV18 and TRBJ2-7; no reliable D call. CDR3 length: 11 amino acids. Germline assignment: CDR1 KGHSH and CDR2 LQKENI. The V end lost 2 bases, the J end lost 4 bases, and 3 bases lay between the germline ends.

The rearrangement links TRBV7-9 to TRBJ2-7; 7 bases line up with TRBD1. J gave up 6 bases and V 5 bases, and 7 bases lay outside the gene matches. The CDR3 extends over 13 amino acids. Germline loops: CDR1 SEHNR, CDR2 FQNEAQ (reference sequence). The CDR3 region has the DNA TGTGCCAGCAGCCGACAACAGGGGCTCGAGCAGTACTTC. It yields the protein CASSRQQGLEQYF.

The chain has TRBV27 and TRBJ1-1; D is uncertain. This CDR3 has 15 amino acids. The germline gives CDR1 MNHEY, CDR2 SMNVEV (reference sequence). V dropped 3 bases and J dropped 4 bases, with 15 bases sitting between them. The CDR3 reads CASSFGRNLGTEAFF. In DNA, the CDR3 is TGTGCCAGCAGTTTCGGCCGAAACCTCGGCACTGAAGCTTTCTTT.

CDR3 in DNA: TGCGCCAGCAACATGGACATCCAAGAGACCCAGTACTTC. It encodes CASNMDIQETQYF. The gene calls are TRBV5-1 and TRBJ2-5; the D gene is possibly TRBD1 (5 bases). Trimming pared 6 bases from V and 1 base from J, leaving 10 bases between. The germline V gene encodes CDR1 SGHRS and CDR2 YFSETQ. The CDR3 covers 13 residues.

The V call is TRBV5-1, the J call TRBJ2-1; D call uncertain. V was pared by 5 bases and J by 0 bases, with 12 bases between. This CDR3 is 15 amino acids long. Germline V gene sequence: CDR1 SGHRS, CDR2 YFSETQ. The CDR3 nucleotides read TGCGCCAGCAGTCGGTCCCAAAGCTCCTACAATGAGCAGTTCTTC. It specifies CASSRSQSSYNEQFF.

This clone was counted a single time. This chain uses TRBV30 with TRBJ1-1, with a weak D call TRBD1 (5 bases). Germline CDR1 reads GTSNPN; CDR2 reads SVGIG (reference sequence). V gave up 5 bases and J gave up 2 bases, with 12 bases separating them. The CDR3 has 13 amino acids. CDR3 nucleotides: TGTGCCTGGGAACCCCGGACAAACACTGAAGCTTTCTTT. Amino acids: CAWEPRTNTEAFF.

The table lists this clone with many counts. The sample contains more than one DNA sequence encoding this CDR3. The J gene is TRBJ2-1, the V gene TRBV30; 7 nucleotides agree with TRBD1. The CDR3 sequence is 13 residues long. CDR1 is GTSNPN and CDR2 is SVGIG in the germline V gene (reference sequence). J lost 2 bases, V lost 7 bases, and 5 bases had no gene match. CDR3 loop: CASDRITYNEQFF. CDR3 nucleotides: TGTGCCTCGGACAGGATAACCTACAATGAGCAGTTCTTC.

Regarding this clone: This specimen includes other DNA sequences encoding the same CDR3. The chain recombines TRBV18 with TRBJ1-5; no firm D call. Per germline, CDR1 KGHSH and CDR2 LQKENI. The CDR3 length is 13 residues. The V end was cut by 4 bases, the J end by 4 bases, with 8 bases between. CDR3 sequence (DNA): TGTGCCAGCTCACGAGGGTCAAATCAGCCCCAGCATTTT. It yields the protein CASSRGSNQPQHF.

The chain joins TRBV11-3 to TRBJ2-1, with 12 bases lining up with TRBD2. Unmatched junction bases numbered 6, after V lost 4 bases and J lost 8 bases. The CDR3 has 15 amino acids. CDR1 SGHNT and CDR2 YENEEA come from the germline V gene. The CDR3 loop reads CASSSRTSGMDEQFF. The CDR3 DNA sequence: TGTGCCAGCAGCTCCAGGACTAGCGGGATGGATGAGCAGTTCTTC.

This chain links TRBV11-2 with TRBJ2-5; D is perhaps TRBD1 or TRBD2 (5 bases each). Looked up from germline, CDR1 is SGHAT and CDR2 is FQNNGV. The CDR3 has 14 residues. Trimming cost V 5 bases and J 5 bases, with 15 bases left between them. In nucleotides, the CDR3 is TGTGCCAGCAGCCGAGAGAGGGGTGGGGAGACCCAGTACTTC. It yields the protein CASSRERGGETQYF. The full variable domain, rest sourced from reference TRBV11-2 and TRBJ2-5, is EAGVAQSPRYKIIEKRQSVAFWCNPISGHATLYWYQQILGQGPKLLIQFQNNGVVDDSQLPKDRFSAERLKGVDSTLKIQPAKLEDSAVYLCASSRERGGETQYFGPGTRLLVL.

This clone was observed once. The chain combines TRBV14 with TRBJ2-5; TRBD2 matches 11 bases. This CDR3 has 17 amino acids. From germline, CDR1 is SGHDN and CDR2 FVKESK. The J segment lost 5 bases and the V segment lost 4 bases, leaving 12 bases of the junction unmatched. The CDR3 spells CASSPLNSGRAMETQYF. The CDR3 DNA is TGTGCCAGCAGCCCGTTAAATAGCGGGAGGGCCATGGAGACCCAGTACTTC.

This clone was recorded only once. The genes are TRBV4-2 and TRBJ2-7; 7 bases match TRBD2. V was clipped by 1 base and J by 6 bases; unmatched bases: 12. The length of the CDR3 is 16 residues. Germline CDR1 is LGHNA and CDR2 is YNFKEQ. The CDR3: CASSQALARARGEQYF. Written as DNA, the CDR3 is TGTGCCAGCAGCCAAGCACTAGCGCGAGCTCGGGGCGAGCAGTACTTC.

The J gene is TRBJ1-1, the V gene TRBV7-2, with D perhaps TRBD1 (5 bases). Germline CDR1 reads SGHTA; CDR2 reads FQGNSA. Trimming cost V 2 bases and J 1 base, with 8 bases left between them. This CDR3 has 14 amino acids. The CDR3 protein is CASSLRQGNTEAFF. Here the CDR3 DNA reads TGTGCCAGCAGCTTACGCCAGGGGAACACTGAAGCTTTCTTT.

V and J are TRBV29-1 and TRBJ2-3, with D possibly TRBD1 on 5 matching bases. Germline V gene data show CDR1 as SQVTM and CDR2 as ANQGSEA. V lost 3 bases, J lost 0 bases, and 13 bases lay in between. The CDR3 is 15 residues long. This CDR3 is CSVDPPGYSTDTQYF. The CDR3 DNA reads TGCAGCGTTGATCCCCCAGGGTATAGCACAGATACGCAGTATTTT.

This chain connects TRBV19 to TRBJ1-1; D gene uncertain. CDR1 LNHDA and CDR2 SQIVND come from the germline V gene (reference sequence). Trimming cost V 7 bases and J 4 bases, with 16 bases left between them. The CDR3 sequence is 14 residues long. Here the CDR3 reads CASIATGDGTEAFF. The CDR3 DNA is TGTGCCAGTATAGCCACGGGTGATGGCACTGAAGCTTTCTTT.

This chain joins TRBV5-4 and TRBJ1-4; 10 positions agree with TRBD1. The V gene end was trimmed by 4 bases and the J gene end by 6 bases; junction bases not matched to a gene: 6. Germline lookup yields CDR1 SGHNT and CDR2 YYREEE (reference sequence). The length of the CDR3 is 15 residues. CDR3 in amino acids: CASSKYGTGDEKLFF. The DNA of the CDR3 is TGTGCCAGCAGCAAATACGGGACAGGGGATGAAAAACTGTTTTTT.

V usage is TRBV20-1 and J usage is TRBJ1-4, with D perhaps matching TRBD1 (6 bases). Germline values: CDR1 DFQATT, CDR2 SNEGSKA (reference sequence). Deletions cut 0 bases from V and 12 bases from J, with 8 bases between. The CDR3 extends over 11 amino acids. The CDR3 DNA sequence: TGCAGTGCTAGAGATTGGACAGAACTGTTTTTT. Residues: CSARDWTELFF.

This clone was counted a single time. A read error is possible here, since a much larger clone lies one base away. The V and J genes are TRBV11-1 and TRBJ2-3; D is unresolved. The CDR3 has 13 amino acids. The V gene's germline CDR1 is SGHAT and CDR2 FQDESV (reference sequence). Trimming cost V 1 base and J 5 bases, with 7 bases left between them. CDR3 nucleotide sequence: TGTGCCAGCAGCTTAGGACGGGTAGATACGCAGTATTTT. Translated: CASSLGRVDTQYF.

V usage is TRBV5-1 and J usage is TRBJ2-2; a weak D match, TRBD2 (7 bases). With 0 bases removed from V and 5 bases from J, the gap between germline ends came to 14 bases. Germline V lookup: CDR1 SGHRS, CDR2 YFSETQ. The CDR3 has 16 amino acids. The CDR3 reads CASSLAGGPGTGELFF. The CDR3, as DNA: TGCGCCAGCAGCTTGGCCGGGGGGCCAGGGACCGGGGAGCTGTTTTTT.